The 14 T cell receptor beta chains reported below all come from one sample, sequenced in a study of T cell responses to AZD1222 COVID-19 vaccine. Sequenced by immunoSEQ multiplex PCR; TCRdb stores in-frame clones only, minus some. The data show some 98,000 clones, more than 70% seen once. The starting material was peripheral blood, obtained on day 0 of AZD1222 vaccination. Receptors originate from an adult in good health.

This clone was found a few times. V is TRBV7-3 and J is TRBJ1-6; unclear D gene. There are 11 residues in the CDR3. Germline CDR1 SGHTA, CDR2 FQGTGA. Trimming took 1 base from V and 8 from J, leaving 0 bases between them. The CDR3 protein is CASSLNSPLHF. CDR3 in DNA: TGTGCCAGCAGCTTAAATTCACCCCTCCACTTT.

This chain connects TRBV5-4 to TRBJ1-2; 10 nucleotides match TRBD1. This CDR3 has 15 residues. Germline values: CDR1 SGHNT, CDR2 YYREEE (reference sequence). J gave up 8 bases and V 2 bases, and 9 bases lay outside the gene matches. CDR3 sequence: CASSLTGQGLVGYTF. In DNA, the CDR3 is TGTGCCAGCAGCTTAACGGGACAGGGGTTGGTGGGCTACACCTTC.

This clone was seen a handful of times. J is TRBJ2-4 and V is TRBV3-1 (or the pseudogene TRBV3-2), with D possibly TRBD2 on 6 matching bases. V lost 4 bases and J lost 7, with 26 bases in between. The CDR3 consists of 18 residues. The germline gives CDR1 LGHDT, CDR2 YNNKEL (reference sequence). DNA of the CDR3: TGTGCCAGCAGCCCTAATACTGCGGGGTCCAGATCAAAGAACATTCAGTACTTC. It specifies CASSPNTAGSRSKNIQYF.

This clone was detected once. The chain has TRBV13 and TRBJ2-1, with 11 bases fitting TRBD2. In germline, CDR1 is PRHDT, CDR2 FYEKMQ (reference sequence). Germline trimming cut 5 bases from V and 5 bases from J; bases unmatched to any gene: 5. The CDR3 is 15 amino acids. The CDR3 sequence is CASSPGLADNNEQFF. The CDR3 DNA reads TGTGCCAGCAGCCCGGGACTAGCGGACAACAATGAGCAGTTCTTC.

The CDR3 loop is CASSASGGTSYNEQFF. CDR3 bases: TGTGCCAGCAGCGCTAGCGGGGGGACCTCCTACAATGAGCAGTTCTTC. The chain links TRBV3-1 (or the pseudogene TRBV3-2) to TRBJ2-1; the match to TRBD2 covers 11 bases. Germline CDR1 is LGHDT and CDR2 is YNNKEL (reference sequence). The trim removed 5 bases at V and 0 bases at J, leaving 3 bases unmatched. This CDR3 contains 16 residues.

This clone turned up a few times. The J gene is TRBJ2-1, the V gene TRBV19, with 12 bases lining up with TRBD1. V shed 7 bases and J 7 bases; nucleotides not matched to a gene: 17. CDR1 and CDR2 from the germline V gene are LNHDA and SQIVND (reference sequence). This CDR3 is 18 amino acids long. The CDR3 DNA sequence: TGTGCCAGTATGAGGGGACAGGGGGCTAGAGAAAAGGAAAATGAGCAGTTCTTC. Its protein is CASMRGQGAREKENEQFF.

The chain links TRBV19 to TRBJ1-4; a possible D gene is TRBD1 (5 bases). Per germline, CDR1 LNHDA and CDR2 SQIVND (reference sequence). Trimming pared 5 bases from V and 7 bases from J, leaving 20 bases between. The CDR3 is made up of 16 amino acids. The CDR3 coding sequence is TGTGCCAGTAGTCCGTCGGGGGGAACCTTAGGTGAAAAACTGTTTTTT. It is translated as CASSPSGGTLGEKLFF.

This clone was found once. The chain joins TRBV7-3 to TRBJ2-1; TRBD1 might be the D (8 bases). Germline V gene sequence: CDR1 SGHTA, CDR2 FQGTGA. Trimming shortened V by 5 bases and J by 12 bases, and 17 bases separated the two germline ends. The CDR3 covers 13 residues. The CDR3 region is CASSRTGRGVQFF. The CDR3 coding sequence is TGTGCCAGCAGCCGGACAGGGAGGGGTGTGCAGTTCTTC.

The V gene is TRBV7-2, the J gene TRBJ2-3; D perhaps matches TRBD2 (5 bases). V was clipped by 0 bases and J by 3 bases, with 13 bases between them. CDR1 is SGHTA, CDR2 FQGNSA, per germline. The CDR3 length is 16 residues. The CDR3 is CASSLAVRGGTDTQYF. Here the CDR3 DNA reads TGTGCCAGCAGCTTAGCGGTACGGGGTGGGACAGATACGCAGTATTTT.

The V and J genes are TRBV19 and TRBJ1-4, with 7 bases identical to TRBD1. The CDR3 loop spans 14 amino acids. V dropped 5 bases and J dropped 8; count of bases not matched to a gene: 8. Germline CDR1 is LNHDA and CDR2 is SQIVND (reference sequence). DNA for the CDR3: TGTGCCAGTAGTCCCCCCGGGACAGCCGAAAAACTGTTTTTT. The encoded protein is CASSPPGTAEKLFF.

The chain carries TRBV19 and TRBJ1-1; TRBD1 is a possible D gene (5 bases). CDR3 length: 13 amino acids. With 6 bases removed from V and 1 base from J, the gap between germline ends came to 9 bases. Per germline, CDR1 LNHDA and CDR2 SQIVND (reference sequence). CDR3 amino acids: CASSDTGNTEAFF. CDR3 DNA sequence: TGTGCCAGTAGCGATACAGGGAACACTGAAGCTTTCTTT.

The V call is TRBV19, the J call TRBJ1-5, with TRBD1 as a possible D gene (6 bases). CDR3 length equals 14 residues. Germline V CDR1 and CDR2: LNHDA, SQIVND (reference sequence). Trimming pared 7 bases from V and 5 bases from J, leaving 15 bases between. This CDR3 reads CASTPPPGDQPQHF. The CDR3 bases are TGTGCCAGTACTCCTCCCCCAGGGGATCAGCCCCAGCATTTT.

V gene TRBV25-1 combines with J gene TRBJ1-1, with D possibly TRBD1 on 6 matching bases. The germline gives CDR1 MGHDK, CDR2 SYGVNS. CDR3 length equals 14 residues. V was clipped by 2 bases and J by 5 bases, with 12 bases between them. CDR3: CASSERGGRTEAFF. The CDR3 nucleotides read TGTGCCAGCAGTGAAAGGGGGGGTCGAACTGAAGCTTTCTTT.

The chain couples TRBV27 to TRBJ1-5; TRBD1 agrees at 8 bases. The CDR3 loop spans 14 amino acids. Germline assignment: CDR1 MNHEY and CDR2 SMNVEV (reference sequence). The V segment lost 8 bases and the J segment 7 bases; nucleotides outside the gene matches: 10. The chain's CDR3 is CASGGQGWEQPQHF. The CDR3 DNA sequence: TGTGCCAGCGGAGGACAGGGATGGGAGCAGCCCCAGCATTTT.